These 27 T cell receptor beta chains came from one sample sequenced in a study of CD8+CD57+ T cells in acquired aplastic anemia. Genomic DNA served as template for TCR beta VDJ and CDR3 profiling. Via MiXCR, TCRdb re-called the reads, giving one row per CDR3 protein. The sample has more than 100,000 distinct CDR3 sequences, 40% to 45% seen once. Specimen: sorted CD4+, CD8+, or CD8+CD57+ T cells (not recorded which) from PBMCs. These receptors were obtained from a human donor in good health, serving as a control.

Worth noting for this clonotype: Here the CDR3 omits its conserved ending phenylalanine or tryptophan, so a read error is the likely source. It is unclear where the CDR3 begins or ends on the DNA, so no DNA is shown, and the CDR3 is as TCRdb lists it. CDR3 loop: CAISESRERGVNV. This chain joins TRBV10-3 and TRBJ2-1; whether TRBD1, the table's D call, matches the DNA was not checked. The CDR3 is 13 amino acids long, termini counted. Looked up from germline, CDR1 is ENHRY and CDR2 is SYGVKD.

The chain combines TRBV2 with TRBJ2-3, with 7 bases matching TRBD2. The CDR3 contains 16 residues. Trimming at V came to 1 base and at J to 2 bases, leaving 6 bases not matched to a gene. Germline values: CDR1 SNHLY, CDR2 FYNNEI. The CDR3 bases are TGTGCCAGCAGTGAAGGGTCGGGGACTAACACAGATACGCAGTATTTT. It translates to CASSEGSGTNTDTQYF. Full variable domain (outside the CDR3, taken from reference TRBV2 and TRBJ2-3): EPEVTQTPSHQVTQMGQEVILRCVPISNHLYFYWYRQILGQKVEFLVSFYNNEISEKSEIFDDQFSVERPDGSNFTLKIRSTKLEDSAMYFCASSEGSGTNTDTQYFGPGTRLTVL.

This clonotype appeared a few times. The gene calls are TRBV28 and TRBJ1-5; D not certain. The CDR3 has 13 amino acids. Germline loops: CDR1 MDHEN, CDR2 SYDVKM. The germline V and J ends were trimmed by 3 bases and 7 bases, with 10 bases remaining between them. The CDR3, as DNA: TGTGCCAGCAGTTTTTTCGGCTCGCAGCCCCAGCATTTT. Protein: CASSFFGSQPQHF.

The rearrangement joins TRBV24-1 to TRBJ2-7, with D tentatively TRBD2 (5 bases). Trimming removed 9 bases from V and 3 bases from J, with 8 bases in between. The germline gives CDR1 KGHDR, CDR2 SFDVKD. The CDR3 length is 11 residues. CDR3 loop: CATVGSYEQYF. The CDR3 coding sequence is TGTGCCACCGTAGGGAGCTACGAGCAGTACTTC.

This clonotype was recorded once. V usage is TRBV6-1 and J usage is TRBJ1-6; D is unresolved. Trimming took off 5 bases at V and 4 bases at J, with 18 bases between the two ends. From germline, CDR1 is MNHNS and CDR2 SASEGT. CDR3 size: 17 residues. CDR3 bases: TGTGCCAGCAGTCTAACTACGATCGGAAAATATAATTCACCCCTCCACTTT. Amino acid sequence: CASSLTTIGKYNSPLHF.

The rearrangement joins TRBV19 to TRBJ1-1, with 7 bases aligning to TRBD1. Germline V gene lookup returns CDR1 LNHDA and CDR2 SQIVND (reference sequence). This CDR3 is 14 amino acids long. The ends lost 7 bases at V and 3 bases at J; junction bases unmatched: 8. This CDR3 reads CASTPGGGDTEAFF. CDR3 coding DNA: TGTGCCAGTACCCCAGGGGGTGGGGACACTGAAGCTTTCTTT.

This clonotype was seen more than once but under ten times. The genes are TRBV27 and TRBJ2-3; TRBD2 might be the D (5 bases). V shed 2 bases and J shed 6 bases, with 15 bases lying between them. CDR1 and CDR2 (germline): MNHEY, SMNVEV (reference sequence). The CDR3 sequence is 15 residues long. The CDR3 loop is CASSLAYPTGDTQYF. CDR3 coding DNA: TGTGCCAGCAGTTTAGCGTATCCTACGGGGGATACGCAGTATTTT.

V and J are TRBV7-2 and TRBJ2-5; D is possibly TRBD1 (6 bases). The germline gives CDR1 SGHTA, CDR2 FQGNSA. Trimming took off 5 bases at V and 0 bases at J, with 7 bases between the two ends. The CDR3 covers 13 residues. In nucleotides, the CDR3 is TGTGCCAGCAGCAGGGGGAACCAAGAGACCCAGTACTTC. Protein product: CASSRGNQETQYF.

This clonotype was recorded many times. The chain combines TRBV9 with TRBJ1-1; D ambiguous. Germline CDR1 SGDLS, CDR2 YYNGEE. This CDR3 region has 15 residues. V lost 4 bases, J lost 1 base, and 14 bases lay in between. The CDR3 reads CASSRLGSPNTEAFF. The CDR3 DNA sequence: TGTGCCAGCAGCCGATTAGGGTCCCCGAACACTGAAGCTTTCTTT.

Many counts were recorded for this clonotype. This sequence joins TRBV12-3 or TRBV12-4 and TRBJ2-1; D is uncertain. V gave up 2 bases and J gave up 8 bases, with 10 bases separating them. This CDR3 comprises 13 residues. As DNA, the CDR3 is TGTGCCAGCAGTTTAAGGTTGAAGGATGAGCAGTTCTTC. Its protein product is CASSLRLKDEQFF.

The gene calls are TRBV20-1 and TRBJ2-1; 8 bases agree with TRBD1. CDR3 size: 15 residues. Germline assignment: CDR1 DFQATT and CDR2 SNEGSKA (reference sequence). J was trimmed by 0 bases and V by 8 bases; bases with no gene match: 9. As DNA, the CDR3 is TGCAGTACTCAGGGGGCGACCAACTCCTACAATGAGCAGTTCTTC. The encoded protein is CSTQGATNSYNEQFF.

In the case of this clonotype: One junction end does not reproduce the germline sequence, and a read error may be involved. The rearrangement uses TRBV5-1 and TRBJ1-5, with D perhaps TRBD1 (5 bases). In germline, CDR1 is SGHRS, CDR2 YFSETQ. The CDR3 is 14 residues long. The CDR3 sequence: CAGSFGALEQPQHF. Here the CDR3 DNA reads TGCGCCGGCAGCTTCGGGGCCCTGGAACAGCCCCAGCATTTT.

The gene calls are TRBV9 and TRBJ1-4; the D gene is possibly TRBD1 (6 bases). Germline CDR1 reads SGDLS; CDR2 reads YYNGEE. This CDR3 has 15 residues. Trimming shortened V by 2 bases and J by 10 bases, and 18 bases separated the two germline ends. The CDR3 DNA reads as TGTGCCAGCAGCGTTAACCCGACAGGTTTCGGAAAACTGTTTTTT. Amino acid sequence: CASSVNPTGFGKLFF.

This clonotype was seen many times. This chain's CDR3 is CASSPLQQTGNTIYF. In DNA, the CDR3 is TGTGCCAGCAGTCCACTCCAGCAAACTGGAAACACCATATATTTT. The rearrangement uses TRBV6-1 and TRBJ1-3; D gene ambiguous. Germline loops: CDR1 MNHNS, CDR2 SASEGT. The length of the CDR3 is 15 residues. V gave up 5 bases and J gave up 2 bases, with 13 bases separating them.

This clonotype was observed many times. The J gene is TRBJ2-5, the V gene TRBV5-1; 10 bases are a match to TRBD1. Germline V gene lookup returns CDR1 SGHRS and CDR2 YFSETQ. The length of the CDR3 is 16 residues. Unmatched junction bases numbered 9, after V lost 4 bases and J lost 3 bases. CDR3 protein: CASSLLGQGGKETQYF. CDR3 nucleotide sequence: TGCGCCAGCAGCCTCCTAGGACAGGGGGGAAAAGAGACCCAGTACTTC.

This clonotype has at least ten counts. This rearrangement joins TRBV4-1 to TRBJ2-7; unclear D gene. V was cut by 1 base and J by 3 bases, with 16 bases left in between. This CDR3 comprises 16 residues. Germline loops: CDR1 MGHRA, CDR2 YSYEKL. CDR3 residues: CASSQGYVARYYEQYF. CDR3 in DNA: TGCGCCAGCAGCCAAGGTTATGTAGCCCGGTACTACGAGCAGTACTTC.

In the case of this clonotype: Since the CDR3 does not end with the conserved phenylalanine or tryptophan, this likely comes from a read error. J is TRBJ2-2 and V is TRBV6-1; D assignment may be TRBD1 or TRBD2 (6 bases each). The CDR3 contains 13 residues. Germline V gives CDR1 MNHNS, CDR2 SASEGT. The CDR3 DNA is TGTGCCAGCAGTGACAGGGACACCGGGGGGCTGTTTCTT. It encodes CASSDRDTGGLFL.

This clonotype was picked up many times. The rearrangement links TRBV5-1 to TRBJ2-7; D perhaps matches TRBD2 (5 bases). The CDR3 sequence is 13 residues long. V dropped 0 bases and J dropped 2 bases, with 6 bases sitting between them. Germline values: CDR1 SGHRS, CDR2 YFSETQ. The CDR3 DNA reads TGCGCCAGCAGCTTGGAGCGGACCTACGAGCAGTACTTC. Protein product: CASSLERTYEQYF.

Points on this clonotype: At one of its ends the junction is not consistent with the germline gene, which may arise from a read error. V and J are TRBV10-3 and TRBJ2-1, with TRBD2 matching 9 bases. CDR3 length: 16 residues. The germline V gene encodes CDR1 ENHRY and CDR2 SYGVKD. The chain's CDR3 is CASRSDLGLAYNKQFF. CDR3 DNA: TGTGCCAGCAGAAGCGACCTGGGACTAGCTTACAATAAGCAGTTCTTC.

Remarks on this clonotype: One end of the junction does not line up with germline, which may come from a read error. The chain couples TRBV7-2 to TRBJ1-3; the D gene is possibly TRBD1 (5 bases). This CDR3 is 14 amino acids long. Germline V gene lookup returns CDR1 SGHTA and CDR2 FQGNSA. CDR3 coding DNA: TGTCCCAGCAGCTGGGGGGAATTTTCGGGCACCATATATTTT. Amino acids: CPSSWGEFSGTIYF.

This clonotype was detected only once. This clone may be a read error of a much larger clone one base away. The chain combines TRBV25-1 with TRBJ2-1; 9 nucleotides line up with TRBD2. In germline, CDR1 is MGHDK, CDR2 SYGVNS. This CDR3 region has 15 residues. Written as DNA, the CDR3 is TGTGCCAGCAGTGGCCGACTAGCGGCACACAATGAGCGGTTCTTC. This codes for CASSGRLAAHNERFF.

This chain connects TRBV25-1 to TRBJ1-3; no definite D call. Trimming took 1 base from V and 6 from J, leaving 7 bases between them. This CDR3 spans 13 amino acids. The germline V gene encodes CDR1 MGHDK and CDR2 SYGVNS. The CDR3 DNA sequence: TGTGCCAGCAGTGAATCCGTTGTAAACACCATATATTTT. Translated, it gives CASSESVVNTIYF.

The V call is TRBV29-1, the J call TRBJ2-5; 11 bases align to TRBD1. V lost 6 bases, J lost 1 base, and 13 bases stayed unmatched. CDR3 size: 17 residues. Germline values: CDR1 SQVTM, CDR2 ANQGSEA. In nucleotides, the CDR3 is TGCAGCGTGGTCGGTTATACCGGGACAGGGGGCCAAGAGACCCAGTACTTC. This encodes CSVVGYTGTGGQETQYF.

This clonotype was found many times. V usage is TRBV5-5 and J usage is TRBJ2-5, with D possibly being TRBD1 or TRBD2 (5 bases each). Germline CDR1 and CDR2: SGHKS and YYEKEE (reference sequence). This CDR3 is built from 13 residues. Trimming took 4 bases from V and 4 from J, leaving 11 bases between them. The CDR3 sequence: CASSGTTRETQYF. The CDR3 DNA reads as TGTGCCAGCAGCGGGACGACAAGAGAGACCCAGTACTTC.

This clonotype was observed many times. The chain uses TRBV28 and TRBJ1-2; D remains ambiguous. V gave up 6 bases and J gave up 3 bases, with 8 bases separating them. The CDR3 is 12 amino acids. Germline CDR1 MDHEN, CDR2 SYDVKM. DNA for the CDR3: TGTGCCAGCAGCAGGCAGGACTATGGCTACACCTTC. This encodes CASSRQDYGYTF.

This clonotype was observed once. The missing conserved phenylalanine or tryptophan at the end of this CDR3 makes a read error likely. The chain links TRBV15 to TRBJ1-2; the D gene is possibly TRBD1 (5 bases). CDR1 is LNHNV, CDR2 YYDKDF, per germline (reference sequence). The V end lost 5 bases, the J end lost 4 bases, and 17 bases lay between the germline ends. CDR3 size: 15 residues. The CDR3 nucleotides read TGTGCCACCAGCCCACCTTGGGGGACTAGCTATGGCTACACCTGC. Translation: CATSPPWGTSYGYTC.

The chain uses TRBV20-1 and TRBJ1-6; the D gene is possibly TRBD1 (6 bases). Trimming took 4 bases from V and 9 from J, leaving 13 bases between them. In germline, CDR1 is DFQATT, CDR2 SNEGSKA (reference sequence). This CDR3 has 13 residues. The CDR3 reads CSATQGRGSPLHF. The CDR3, as DNA: TGCAGTGCTACACAGGGTAGGGGTTCACCCCTCCACTTT.